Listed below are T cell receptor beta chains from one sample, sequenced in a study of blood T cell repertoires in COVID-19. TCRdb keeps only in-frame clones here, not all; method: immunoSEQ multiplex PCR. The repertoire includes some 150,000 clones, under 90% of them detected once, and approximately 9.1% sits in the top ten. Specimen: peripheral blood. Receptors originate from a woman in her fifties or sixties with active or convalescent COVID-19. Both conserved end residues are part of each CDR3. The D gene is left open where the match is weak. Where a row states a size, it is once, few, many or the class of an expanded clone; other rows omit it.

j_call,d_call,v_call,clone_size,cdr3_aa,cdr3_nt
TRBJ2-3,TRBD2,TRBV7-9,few,CASSFYLAGGTDTQYF,TGTGCCAGCAGCTTCTATTTAGCGGGGGGCACAGATACGCAGTATTTT
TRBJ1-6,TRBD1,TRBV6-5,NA,CASIGQGDWDSPLHF,TGTGCCAGCATTGGACAGGGGGATTGGGATTCACCCCTCCACTTT
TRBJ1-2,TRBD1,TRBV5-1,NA,CASSESAGQGPYGYTF,TGCGCCAGCAGCGAGTCCGCGGGACAGGGCCCCTATGGCTACACCTTC
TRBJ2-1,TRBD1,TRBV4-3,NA,CASSQATGGWNEQFF,TGCGCCAGCAGCCAGGCTACAGGGGGCTGGAATGAGCAGTTCTTC
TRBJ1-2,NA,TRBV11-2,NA,CASSGGMPGYTF,TGTGCCAGCAGCGGGGGGATGCCTGGCTACACCTTC
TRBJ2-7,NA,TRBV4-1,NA,CASSQGSAYEQYF,TGCGCCAGCAGCCAAGGCTCAGCGTACGAGCAGTACTTC
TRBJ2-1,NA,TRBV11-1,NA,CASSLSEYNEQFF,TGTGCCAGCAGCTTATCAGAATACAATGAGCAGTTCTTC
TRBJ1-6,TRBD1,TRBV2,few,CASSGSDRGSSPLHF,TGTGCCAGCAGTGGAAGCGACAGGGGAAGTTCACCCCTCCACTTT
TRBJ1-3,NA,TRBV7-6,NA,CASSLAPTGGNTIYF,TGTGCCAGCAGCTTAGCGCCAACCGGAGGCAACACCATATATTTT
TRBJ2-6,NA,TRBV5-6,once,CASSLTGPSGANVLTF,TGTGCCAGCAGCTTGACAGGGCCCTCTGGGGCCAACGTCCTGACTTTC
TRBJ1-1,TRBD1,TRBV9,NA,CASSDRGSLNTEAFF,TGTGCCAGCAGTGACAGGGGCTCCCTGAACACTGAAGCTTTCTTT
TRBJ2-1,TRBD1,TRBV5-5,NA,CASSRTGGNEQFF,TGTGCCAGCAGCCGGACAGGGGGTAATGAGCAGTTCTTC
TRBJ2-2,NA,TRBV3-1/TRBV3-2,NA,CASSLPRTADTGELFF,TGTGCCAGCAGCCTACCCCGGACAGCGGACACCGGGGAGCTGTTTTTT
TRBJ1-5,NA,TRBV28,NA,CASSRPGGYGQPQHF,TGTGCCAGCAGCCGACCGGGAGGGTATGGGCAGCCCCAGCATTTT
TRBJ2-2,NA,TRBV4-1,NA,CASSQVAGANTGELFF,TGCGCCAGCAGCCAAGTAGCAGGGGCAAACACCGGGGAGCTGTTTTTT
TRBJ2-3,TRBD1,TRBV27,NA,CASSLGIRDRGRTDTQYF,TGTGCCAGCAGTTTGGGGATAAGGGACAGGGGGCGCACAGATACGCAGTATTTT
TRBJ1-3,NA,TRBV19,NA,CASSPLGADTIYF,TGTGCCAGTAGCCCTCTAGGTGCGGACACCATATATTTT
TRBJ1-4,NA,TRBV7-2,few,CASSLDSGNEKLFF,TGTGCCAGCAGCTTAGACAGTGGGAATGAAAAACTGTTTTTT
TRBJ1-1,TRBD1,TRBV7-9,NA,CASSLLQGRNTEAFF,TGTGCCAGCAGCTTACTACAGGGGAGAAACACTGAAGCTTTCTTT
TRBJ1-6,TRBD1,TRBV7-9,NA,CASSLVGTGDSPLHF,TGTGCCAGCAGCTTAGTGGGGACAGGGGATTCACCCCTCCACTTT
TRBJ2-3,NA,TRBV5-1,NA,CASSPGTASTDTQYF,TGCGCCAGCAGCCCAGGGACTGCTAGCACAGATACGCAGTATTTT
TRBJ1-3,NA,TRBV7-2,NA,CASSFGQPYSGNTIYF,TGTGCCAGCAGCTTCGGACAGCCATATTCTGGAAACACCATATATTTT
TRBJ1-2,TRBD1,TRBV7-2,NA,CASSQLGTDYGYTF,TGTGCCAGCAGCCAACTGGGGACAGACTATGGCTACACCTTC
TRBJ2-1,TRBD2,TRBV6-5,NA,CASSRLAGQYNEQFF,TGTGCCAGCAGTCGACTAGCGGGCCAATACAATGAGCAGTTCTTC
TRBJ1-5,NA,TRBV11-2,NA,CASSLVGGQGPQHF,TGTGCCAGCAGCTTAGTCGGGGGGCAAGGCCCCCAGCATTTT
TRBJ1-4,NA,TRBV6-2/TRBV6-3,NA,CASSPQYENEKLFF,TGTGCCAGCAGTCCACAGTATGAGAATGAAAAACTGTTTTTT
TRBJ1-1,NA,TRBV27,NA,CASSLYLAGNTEAFF,TGTGCCAGCAGTTTATATCTGGCGGGTAACACTGAAGCTTTCTTT
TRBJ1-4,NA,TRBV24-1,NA,CATSGSAGDKLFF,TGTGCCACCAGTGGCTCTGCGGGTGACAAACTGTTTTTT
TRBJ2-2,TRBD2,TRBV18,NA,CASSPRTSQYTGELFF,TGTGCCAGCTCACCCCGGACTAGCCAGTACACCGGGGAGCTGTTTTTT
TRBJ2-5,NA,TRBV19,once,CASSKSHVGRGETQYF,TGTGCCAGTAGTAAGAGTCATGTAGGGCGAGGGGAGACCCAGTACTTC
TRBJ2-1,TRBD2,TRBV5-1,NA,CASSLAGSSNNEQFF,TGCGCCAGCAGCTTAGCGGGATCCTCTAACAATGAGCAGTTCTTC
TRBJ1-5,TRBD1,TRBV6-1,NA,CASSEGTGEFNQPQHF,TGTGCCAGCAGTGAAGGGACAGGGGAATTCAATCAGCCCCAGCATTTT
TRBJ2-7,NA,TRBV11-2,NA,CASSFVSGLSYEQYF,TGTGCCAGCAGCTTCGTGAGCGGCCTCTCCTACGAGCAGTACTTC
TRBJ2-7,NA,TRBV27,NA,CASRRAASYEQYF,TGTGCCAGCAGGAGGGCTGCCTCCTACGAGCAGTACTTC
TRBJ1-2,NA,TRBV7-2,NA,CASSLGRTYSYNYGYTF,TGTGCCAGCAGCTTAGGTCGGACATATTCCTACAACTATGGCTACACCTTC